This TCR beta chain was obtained from a study of T cell repertoires in cytomegalovirus infection. This CDR3 region has 15 residues. With 2 bases removed from V and 8 bases from J, the gap between germline ends came to 18 bases. CDR1 and CDR2 from the germline V gene are MGHDK and SYGVNS. Regarding this clonotype: The target antigen is unknown.

TCRdb re-called the reads through MiXCR, storing one row per CDR3 protein. The repertoire holds hundreds of thousands of distinct CDR3 sequences, less than 40% seen once, with about 14% in the top ten. This specimen consisted of cultured CD8+ T cells from PBMCs, obtained from culture after CMV antigen stimulation. The rearrangement joins TRBV25-1 to TRBJ1-1; tentative D call: TRBD1 (5 bases). The sequence was obtained from a human donor in good health (CMV status not recorded). Some clones in this sample may be carry-over from other donors' samples. The CDR3 nucleotides are TGTGCCAGCAGTGAACCTCAGGGTCTAGTTGGAGAAGCTTTCTTT. Translated: CASSEPQGLVGEAFF.